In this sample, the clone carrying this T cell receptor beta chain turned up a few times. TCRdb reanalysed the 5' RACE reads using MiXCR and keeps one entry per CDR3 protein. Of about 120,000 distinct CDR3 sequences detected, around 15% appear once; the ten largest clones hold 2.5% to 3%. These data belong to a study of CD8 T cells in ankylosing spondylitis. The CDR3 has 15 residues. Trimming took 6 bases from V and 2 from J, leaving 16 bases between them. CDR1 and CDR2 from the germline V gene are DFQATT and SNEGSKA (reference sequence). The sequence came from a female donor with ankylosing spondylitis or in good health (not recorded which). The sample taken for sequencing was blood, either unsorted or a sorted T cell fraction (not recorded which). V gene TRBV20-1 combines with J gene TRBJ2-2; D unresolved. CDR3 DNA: TGCAGTGCCCTCTCAAACCACAGAAACACCGGGGAGCTGTTTTTT. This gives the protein CSALSNHRNTGELFF.